What follows are 2 T cell receptor beta chains derived from one specimen sequenced in a study of cytomegalovirus exposure and HLA in healthy donors. PCR involved 60 Vbeta and 13 Jbeta primers. Method: immunoSEQ multiplex PCR; TCRdb's copy keeps in-frame clones and lacks some. The table has about 210,000 clones, roughly 80% seen once; the top ten hold about 3%. The source material was PBMCs. The receptors originated from a man between 40 and 49 years old in good health and CMV-seropositive.

The chain carries TRBV5-4 and TRBJ1-2; TRBD1 aligns across 11 bases. The V gene's germline CDR1 is SGHNT and CDR2 YYREEE (reference sequence). The CDR3 consists of 13 residues. Trimming at V came to 3 bases and at J to 6 bases, leaving 1 base not matched to a gene. The CDR3 loop is CASSWGQGDGYTF. The CDR3 DNA follows: TGTGCCAGCAGCTGGGGACAGGGGGATGGCTACACCTTC.

The V gene is TRBV4-3, the J gene TRBJ2-3; 13 bases are a match to TRBD2. Germline-derived CDR1 and CDR2 are LGHNA and YSLEER. The length of the CDR3 is 16 residues. V shed 4 bases and J 5 bases; nucleotides not matched to a gene: 6. The CDR3 DNA sequence: TGCGCCAGCAGCCGTGGGACTAGCGGGACTCTAGATACGCAGTATTTT. Its translation is CASSRGTSGTLDTQYF.